This T cell receptor beta chain stems from a study of T cell clonotyping in hematopoietic cell transplantation. The study, taken as a whole, reports: Without cell sorting, CD4 versus CD8 contributions remain unresolved. After transplant, recipient diversity fell while pathologically expanded clonotypes grew through day 180.

Measured with immunoSEQ multiplex PCR; TCRdb has only the in-frame clones, and not every one. Among several thousand clones listed, less than 95% were seen once. Details on this clone: The antigen is not known.

The source material was peripheral blood mononuclear cells. This clonotype was obtained from a man aged 35-49 years in good health. Some clones in this sample may be carry-over from other donors' samples.

Here the CDR3 reads CASSRSTDTYNEQFF. CDR3 in DNA: TGTGCCAGCAGCCGCTCCACCGATACCTACAATGAGCAGTTCTTC. V gene TRBV6-5 combines with J gene TRBJ2-1, with unresolved D. This CDR3 comprises 15 residues. V was trimmed by 6 bases and J by 2 bases, leaving 14 bases between them. Germline CDR1 is MNHEY and CDR2 is SVGAGI.